This T cell receptor beta chain was identified in a study of identical twins. Overall study results and limits: Models underpredicted monozygotic twin sharing of out-of-frame TCR alpha. Twins showed weaker excess sharing in their beta out-of-frame sequences.

The CDR3 spans 20 residues. V lost 1 base, J lost 4 bases, and 12 bases stayed unmatched. The germline V gene encodes CDR1 PRHDT and CDR2 FYEKMQ (reference sequence). Using its own MiXCR run on the 5' RACE reads, TCRdb lists one record per CDR3 protein. The data contain 350,000 to 500,000 distinct CDR3 sequences, about 18% of them singletons. This clonotype came up many times. The target antigen is unknown. The origin of this receptor is a man aged 50 to 59 in good health. The sequencing sample was made of naive T cells sorted from blood. This sequence joins TRBV13 and TRBJ2-1; 14 nucleotides agree with TRBD2. CDR3 nucleotides: TGTGCCAGCAGCTTAGTGTTGGGGGGACTAGCGGGGGAGATTTACAATGAGCAGTTCTTC. Protein sequence: CASSLVLGGLAGEIYNEQFF.